This T cell receptor beta chain emerged from a study of T cells expressing NK-cell markers. The CDR3 has 15 residues. CDR1 and CDR2 from the germline V gene are MNHEY and SMNVEV (reference sequence). Study conclusions and caveats: What remained unclear was the HCMV specificity of expanded NKG2C+ T cell clones. Six of the donors carried dominant NKG2C+ clonotypes that took up roughly 1.0-8% of their CD8+ T cells.

As for this clonotype: Its antigen is still unknown.

TCRdb re-called the 5' RACE reads and shows each CDR3 protein once, DNA omitted. The ten most abundant clones cover around 3.9% of a sample with roughly 300,000 distinct CDR3 sequences. The chain combines TRBV27 with TRBJ1-5; TCRdb's D call of TRBD1 is untestable without DNA. This clonotype originated in a woman between 18 and 69 years old in good health. What was sequenced was blood T cells: a sorted CD56 or NKG2C T cell subset, CD4+ or CD8+ T cells, or bulk PBMC T cells (not recorded which). CDR3 region: CASIAGDDSNQPQHF.